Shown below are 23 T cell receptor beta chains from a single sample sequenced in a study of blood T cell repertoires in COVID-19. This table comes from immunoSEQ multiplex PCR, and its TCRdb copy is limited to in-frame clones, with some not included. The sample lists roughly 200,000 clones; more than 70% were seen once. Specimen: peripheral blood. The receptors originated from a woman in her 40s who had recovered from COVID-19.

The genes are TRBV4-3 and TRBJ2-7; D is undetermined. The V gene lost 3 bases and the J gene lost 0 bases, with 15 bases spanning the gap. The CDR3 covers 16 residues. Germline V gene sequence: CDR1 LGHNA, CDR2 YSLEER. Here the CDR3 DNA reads TGCGCCAGCAGCCAGATGGCGACTTTTAGCTCCTACGAGCAGTACTTC. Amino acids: CASSQMATFSSYEQYF.

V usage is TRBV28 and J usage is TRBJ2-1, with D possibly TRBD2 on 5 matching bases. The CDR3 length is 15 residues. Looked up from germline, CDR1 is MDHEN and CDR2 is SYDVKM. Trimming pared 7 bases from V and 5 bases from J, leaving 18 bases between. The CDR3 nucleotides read TGTGCCAGCACCATGGACTTAAGACGTCACAATGAGCAGTTCTTC. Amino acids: CASTMDLRRHNEQFF.

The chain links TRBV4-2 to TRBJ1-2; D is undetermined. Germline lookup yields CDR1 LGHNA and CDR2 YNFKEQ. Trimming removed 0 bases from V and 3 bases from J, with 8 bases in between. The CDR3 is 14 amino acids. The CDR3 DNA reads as TGTGCCAGCAGCCAAGATTCCCAGGACTATGGCTACACCTTC. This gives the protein CASSQDSQDYGYTF.

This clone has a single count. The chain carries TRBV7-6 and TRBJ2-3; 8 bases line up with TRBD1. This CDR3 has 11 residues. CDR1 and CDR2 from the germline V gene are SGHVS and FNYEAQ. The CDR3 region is CAVDRADTQYF. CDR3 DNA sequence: TGTGCAGTGGACAGGGCGGATACGCAGTATTTT.

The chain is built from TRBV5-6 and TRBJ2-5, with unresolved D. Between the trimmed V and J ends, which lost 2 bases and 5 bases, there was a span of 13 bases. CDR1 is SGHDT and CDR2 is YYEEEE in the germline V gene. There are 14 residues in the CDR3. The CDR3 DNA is TGTGCCAGCAGCTTAACGACTCCGGTGGAGACCCAGTACTTC. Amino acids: CASSLTTPVETQYF.

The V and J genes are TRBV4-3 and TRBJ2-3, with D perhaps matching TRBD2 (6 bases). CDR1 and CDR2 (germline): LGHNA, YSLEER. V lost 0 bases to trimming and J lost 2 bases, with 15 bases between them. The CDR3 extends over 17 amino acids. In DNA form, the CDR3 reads TGCGCCAGCAGCCAAGATAGCGGAAGCGTGAACACAGATACGCAGTATTTT. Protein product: CASSQDSGSVNTDTQYF.

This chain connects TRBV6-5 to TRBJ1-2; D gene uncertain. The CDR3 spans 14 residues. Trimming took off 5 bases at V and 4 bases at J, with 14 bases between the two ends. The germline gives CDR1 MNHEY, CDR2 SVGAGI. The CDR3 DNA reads TGTGCCAGCAGTCCCACCCCTGCGGGCTATGGCTACACCTTC. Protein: CASSPTPAGYGYTF.

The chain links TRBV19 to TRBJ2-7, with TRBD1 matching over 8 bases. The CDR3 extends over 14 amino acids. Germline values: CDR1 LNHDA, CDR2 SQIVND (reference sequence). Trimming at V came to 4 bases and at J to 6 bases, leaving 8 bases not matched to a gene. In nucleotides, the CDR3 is TGTGCCAGTAGTAGACAGGGGTCGCCGAGCGAGCAGTACTTC. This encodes CASSRQGSPSEQYF.

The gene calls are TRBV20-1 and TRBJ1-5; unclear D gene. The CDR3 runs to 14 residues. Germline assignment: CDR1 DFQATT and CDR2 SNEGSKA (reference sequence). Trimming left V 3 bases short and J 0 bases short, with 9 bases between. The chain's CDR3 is CSASMFHSNQPQHF. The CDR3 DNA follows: TGCAGTGCTAGTATGTTCCATAGCAATCAGCCCCAGCATTTT.

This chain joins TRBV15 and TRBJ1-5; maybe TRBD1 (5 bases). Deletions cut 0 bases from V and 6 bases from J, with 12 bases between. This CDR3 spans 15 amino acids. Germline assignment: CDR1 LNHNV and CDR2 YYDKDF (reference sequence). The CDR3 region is CATSRDGGARQPQHF. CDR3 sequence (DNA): TGTGCCACCAGCAGAGACGGAGGGGCTCGTCAGCCCCAGCATTTT.

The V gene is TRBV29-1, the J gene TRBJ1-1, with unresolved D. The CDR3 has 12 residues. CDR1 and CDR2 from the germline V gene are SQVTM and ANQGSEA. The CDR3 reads CSGGSLNTEAFF. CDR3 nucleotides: TGCAGTGGAGGCAGCCTGAACACTGAAGCTTTCTTT.

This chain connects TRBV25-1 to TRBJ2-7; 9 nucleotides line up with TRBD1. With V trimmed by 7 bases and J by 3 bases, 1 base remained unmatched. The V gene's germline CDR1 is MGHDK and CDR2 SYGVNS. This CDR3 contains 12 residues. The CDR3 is CASTGQGYEQYF. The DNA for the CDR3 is TGTGCCAGCACGGGACAGGGCTACGAGCAGTACTTC.

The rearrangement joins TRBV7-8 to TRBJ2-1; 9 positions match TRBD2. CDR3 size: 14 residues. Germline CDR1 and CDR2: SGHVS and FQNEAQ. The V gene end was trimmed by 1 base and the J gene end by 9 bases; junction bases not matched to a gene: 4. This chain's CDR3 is CASSLGASGTEQFF. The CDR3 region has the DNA TGTGCCAGCAGCTTAGGTGCTAGCGGGACTGAGCAGTTCTTC.

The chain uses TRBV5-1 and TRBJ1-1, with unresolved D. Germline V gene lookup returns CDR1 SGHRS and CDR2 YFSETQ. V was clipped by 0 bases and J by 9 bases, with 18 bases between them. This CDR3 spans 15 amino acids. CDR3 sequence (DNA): TGCGCCAGCAGCTTGGGAAGTTTCACTTCCCCGAAAGCTTTCTTT. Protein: CASSLGSFTSPKAFF.

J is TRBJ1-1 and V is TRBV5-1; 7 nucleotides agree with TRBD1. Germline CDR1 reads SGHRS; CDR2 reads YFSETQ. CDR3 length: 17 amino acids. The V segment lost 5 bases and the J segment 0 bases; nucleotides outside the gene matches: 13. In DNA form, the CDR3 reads TGCGCCAGCAGGTTGACAGGGAAGGGGCGATTGAACACTGAAGCTTTCTTT. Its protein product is CASRLTGKGRLNTEAFF.

The CDR3 bases are TGTGCCAGCAGTCCCATCGGCAGGTCGGATTCACCCCTCCACTTT. This sequence encodes CASSPIGRSDSPLHF. This rearrangement joins TRBV27 to TRBJ1-6; no definite D call. With 5 bases removed from V and 8 bases from J, the gap between germline ends came to 16 bases. The CDR3 is 15 residues long. CDR1 is MNHEY, CDR2 SMNVEV, per germline (reference sequence).

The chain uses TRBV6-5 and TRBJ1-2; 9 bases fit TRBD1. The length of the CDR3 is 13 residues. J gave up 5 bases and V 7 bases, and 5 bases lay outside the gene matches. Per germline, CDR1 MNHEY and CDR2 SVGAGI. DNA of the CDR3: TGTGCCAGCACCGCCGGGACAGGGTATGGCTACACCTTC. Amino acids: CASTAGTGYGYTF.

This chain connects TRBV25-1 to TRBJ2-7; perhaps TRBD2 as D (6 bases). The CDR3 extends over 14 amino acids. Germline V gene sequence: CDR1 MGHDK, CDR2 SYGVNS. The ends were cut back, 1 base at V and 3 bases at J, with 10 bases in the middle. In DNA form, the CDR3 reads TGTGCCAGCAGTGAATCGGGACTCCTCTACGAGCAGTACTTC. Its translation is CASSESGLLYEQYF.

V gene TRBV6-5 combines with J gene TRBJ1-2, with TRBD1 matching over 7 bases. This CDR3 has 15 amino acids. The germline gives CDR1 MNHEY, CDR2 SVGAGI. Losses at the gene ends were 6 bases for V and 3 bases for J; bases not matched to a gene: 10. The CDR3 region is CASSRGQETYYGYTF. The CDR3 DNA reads TGTGCCAGCAGCCGTGGACAGGAGACCTACTATGGCTACACCTTC.

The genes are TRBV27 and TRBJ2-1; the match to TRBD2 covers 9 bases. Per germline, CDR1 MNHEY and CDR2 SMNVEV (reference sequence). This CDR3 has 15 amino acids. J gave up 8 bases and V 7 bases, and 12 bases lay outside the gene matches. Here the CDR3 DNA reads TGTGCCAGCAAGCCGCGGCGGGAGGGCCTCGATGAGCAGTTCTTC. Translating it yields CASKPRREGLDEQFF.

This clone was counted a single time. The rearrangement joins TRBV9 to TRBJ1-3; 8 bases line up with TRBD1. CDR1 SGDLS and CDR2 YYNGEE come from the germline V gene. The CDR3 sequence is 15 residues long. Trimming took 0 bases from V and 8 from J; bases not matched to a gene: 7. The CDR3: CASSVAGQDRDTIYF. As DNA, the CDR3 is TGTGCCAGCAGCGTAGCGGGACAGGACAGAGACACCATATATTTT.

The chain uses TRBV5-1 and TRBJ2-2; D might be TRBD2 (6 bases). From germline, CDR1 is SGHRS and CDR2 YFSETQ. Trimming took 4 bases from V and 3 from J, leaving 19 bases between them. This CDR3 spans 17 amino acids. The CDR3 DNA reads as TGCGCCAGCAGCCCACAAACTAGCACTCGGGACACCGGGGAGCTGTTTTTT. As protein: CASSPQTSTRDTGELFF. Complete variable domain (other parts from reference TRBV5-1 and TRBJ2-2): KAGVTQTPRYLIKTRGQQVTLSCSPISGHRSVSWYQQTPGQGLQFLFEYFSETQRNKGNFPGRFSGRQFSNSRSEMNVSTLELGDSALYLCASSPQTSTRDTGELFFGEGSRLTVL.

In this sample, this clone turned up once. CDR3: CASSRRTDYNEQFF. The CDR3 DNA is TGTGCCAGCTCAAGACGGACTGACTACAATGAGCAGTTCTTC. V and J are TRBV18 and TRBJ2-1; possibly TRBD2 for D (5 bases). Looked up from germline, CDR1 is KGHSH and CDR2 is LQKENI. Trimming stripped 5 bases from V and 3 bases from J, with 11 bases between. The CDR3 runs 14 residues.